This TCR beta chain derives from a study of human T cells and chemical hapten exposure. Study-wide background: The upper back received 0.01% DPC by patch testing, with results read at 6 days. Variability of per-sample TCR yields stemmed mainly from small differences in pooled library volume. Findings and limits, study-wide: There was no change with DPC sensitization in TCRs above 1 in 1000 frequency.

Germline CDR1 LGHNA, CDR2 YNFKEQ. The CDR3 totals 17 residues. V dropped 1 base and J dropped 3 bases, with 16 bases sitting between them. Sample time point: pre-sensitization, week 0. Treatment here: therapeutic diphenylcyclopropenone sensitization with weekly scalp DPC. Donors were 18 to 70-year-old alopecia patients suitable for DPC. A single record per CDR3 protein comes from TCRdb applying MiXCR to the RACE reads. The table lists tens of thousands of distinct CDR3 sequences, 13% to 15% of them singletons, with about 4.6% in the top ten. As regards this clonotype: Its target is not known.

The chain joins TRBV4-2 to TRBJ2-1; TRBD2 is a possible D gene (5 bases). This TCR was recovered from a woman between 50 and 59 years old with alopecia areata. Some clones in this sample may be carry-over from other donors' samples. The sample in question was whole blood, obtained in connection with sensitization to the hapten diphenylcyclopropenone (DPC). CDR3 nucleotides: TGTGCCAGCAGCCAAGGTGTTTCAGCGGCGATCTACAATGAGCAGTTCTTC. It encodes CASSQGVSAAIYNEQFF.